This T cell receptor (beta chain) was sequenced for a study of blood T cell repertoires in COVID-19. The germline CDR1 and CDR2 sequences are MRHNA and SNTAGT. The CDR3 is 16 residues long. V was pared by 5 bases and J by 4 bases, with 7 bases of the junction left unmatched. Method: immunoSEQ multiplex PCR; TCRdb's copy keeps in-frame clones and lacks some. The sample lists 240,000 or so clones; 82% were seen once. The chain couples TRBV6-4 to TRBJ2-1; 11 nucleotides match TRBD2. This receptor was identified in a woman younger than 35 with acute or convalescent COVID-19. Material for sequencing was peripheral blood. The CDR3 DNA follows: TGTGCCAGCAGTTTAGTAGCGGGAGGGATATACAATGAGCAGTTCTTC. Residues: CASSLVAGGIYNEQFF.